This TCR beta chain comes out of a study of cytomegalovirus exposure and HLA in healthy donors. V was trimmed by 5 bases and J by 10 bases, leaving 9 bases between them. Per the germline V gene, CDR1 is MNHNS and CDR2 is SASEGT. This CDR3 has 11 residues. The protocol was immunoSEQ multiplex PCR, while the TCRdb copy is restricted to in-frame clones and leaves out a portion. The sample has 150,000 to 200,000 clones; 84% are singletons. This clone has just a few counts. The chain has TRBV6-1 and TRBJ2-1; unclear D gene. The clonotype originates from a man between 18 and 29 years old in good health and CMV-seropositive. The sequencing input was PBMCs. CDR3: CASSSRGEQFF. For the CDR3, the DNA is TGTGCCAGCAGTTCCCGAGGCGAGCAGTTCTTC.